Listed here is a single T cell receptor beta chain. The germline V gene has CDR1 SEHNR and CDR2 FQNEAQ (reference sequence). V was cut by 4 bases and J by 2 bases, with 11 bases left in between. The CDR3 has 15 amino acids. This entry comes from a study of blood T cell repertoires in COVID-19. Overall study: COVID-19 samples from acute and convalescent phases originated in the United States, Italy and Spain.

Generated by immunoSEQ multiplex PCR, the TCRdb table keeps only in-frame clones and is missing some. This table has 30,000 to 40,000 clones, 85% appearing once. The receptor was derived from a man in his fifties with active COVID-19. Sequences were obtained from peripheral blood. The chain links TRBV7-9 to TRBJ1-4, with D tentatively TRBD1 (6 bases). CDR3 amino acids: CASSYPGETNEKLFF. The DNA for the CDR3 is TGTGCCAGCAGCTACCCAGGGGAGACTAATGAAAAACTGTTTTTT.